The 25 T cell receptor beta chains reported below all come from one sample, sequenced in a study of blood T cell repertoires in COVID-19. Libraries were prepared by immunoSEQ multiplex PCR; TCRdb keeps only in-frame clonotypes and omits some of them. The sample gives a few hundred thousand clones, 80% to 90% of which show up once; roughly 2.9% is in the top ten. The material sequenced was peripheral blood. All receptors derive from a middle-aged man with active or convalescent COVID-19.

V is TRBV6-5 and J is TRBJ2-7; the match to TRBD1 covers 8 bases. Germline CDR1 MNHEY, CDR2 SVGAGI. V trimming: 6 bases; J trimming: 6 bases; junction bases outside the gene matches: 10. CDR3 length: 14 amino acids. CDR3 in DNA: TGTGCCAGCAGAATTGGACAGGGAGCGGTCGAGCAGTACTTC. Residues: CASRIGQGAVEQYF.

This clone was counted a few times. The chain uses TRBV7-9 and TRBJ2-7, with a weak D call TRBD2 (6 bases). CDR1 and CDR2 from the germline V gene are SEHNR and FQNEAQ (reference sequence). The ends were cut back, 8 bases at V and 2 bases at J, with 16 bases in the middle. This CDR3 is built from 14 residues. The CDR3 loop reads CASGGGSFPYEQYF. The CDR3 nucleotides are TGTGCCAGCGGTGGGGGGAGTTTTCCCTACGAGCAGTACTTC.

This clone was found a few times. The rearrangement joins TRBV30 to TRBJ1-6; D not resolved. V was shortened by 1 base and J by 7 bases, with 8 bases between the two germline ends. Germline values: CDR1 GTSNPN, CDR2 SVGIG (reference sequence). The CDR3 is 13 residues long. CDR3 in DNA: TGTGCCTGGAGTGGGCAGAAAAATTCACCCCTCCACTTT. This codes for CAWSGQKNSPLHF.

This chain connects TRBV5-4 to TRBJ1-4, with 10 bases that match TRBD1. Losses at the gene ends were 1 base for V and 7 bases for J; bases not matched to a gene: 4. Germline-derived CDR1 and CDR2 are SGHNT and YYREEE (reference sequence). The length of the CDR3 is 15 residues. The DNA of the CDR3 is TGTGCCAGCAGCTTGTCCGGGACAGGGGTTGAAAAACTGTTTTTT. Protein: CASSLSGTGVEKLFF.

CDR3 loop: CATRDSPMRAFF. DNA of the CDR3: TGTGCCACCAGGGACAGCCCAATGAGGGCTTTCTTT. V usage is TRBV10-3 and J usage is TRBJ1-1; 7 bases match TRBD1. With V trimmed by 10 bases and J by 11 bases, 13 bases remained unmatched. This CDR3 comprises 12 residues. Germline V CDR1 and CDR2: ENHRY, SYGVKD.

V and J are TRBV19 and TRBJ2-2, with TRBD1 as a possible D gene (6 bases). V was pared by 6 bases and J by 0 bases, with 17 bases between. The CDR3 covers 17 residues. From germline, CDR1 is LNHDA and CDR2 SQIVND (reference sequence). CDR3 nucleotide sequence: TGTGCCAGTAGCCTTATATCGGGACACGCGAACACCGGGGAGCTGTTTTTT. Protein sequence: CASSLISGHANTGELFF.

The chain recombines TRBV6-6 with TRBJ1-1; 7 bases are a match to TRBD1. CDR1 is MNHNY, CDR2 SVGAGI, per germline (reference sequence). Trimming cost V 0 bases and J 8 bases; bases outside gene matches: 3. The CDR3 sequence is 13 residues long. CDR3 bases: TGTGCCAGCAGTTACTCGGGCAGGGGGGAAGCTTTCTTT. Its protein product is CASSYSGRGEAFF.

The chain uses TRBV5-8 and TRBJ2-5; 9 bases align to TRBD1. This CDR3 has 16 amino acids. With 3 bases clipped from V and 5 bases from J, the junction kept 11 bases outside the gene matches. Germline CDR1 SGHTS, CDR2 YDEGEE. CDR3 in amino acids: CASSSRRTGGGETQYF. The CDR3 DNA is TGTGCCAGCAGCTCTAGACGCACAGGGGGCGGGGAGACCCAGTACTTC.

This chain connects TRBV10-3 to TRBJ2-4; possible D gene TRBD1, 5 bases. This CDR3 contains 17 residues. Trimming stripped 3 bases from V and 1 base from J, with 16 bases between. Per the germline V gene, CDR1 is ENHRY and CDR2 is SYGVKD. The chain's CDR3 is CAISDPPAGKAKNIQYF. The CDR3 DNA sequence: TGTGCCATCAGTGACCCCCCCGCAGGGAAGGCCAAAAACATTCAGTACTTC.

The chain recombines TRBV18 with TRBJ2-1; 10 bases match TRBD2. Trimming cost V 2 bases and J 7 bases; bases outside gene matches: 11. The CDR3 has 17 amino acids. Germline loops: CDR1 KGHSH, CDR2 LQKENI. CDR3 sequence (DNA): TGTGCCAGCTCACCAACCCAGCGGGGGGGCCTTATGAATGAGCAGTTCTTC. Translating it yields CASSPTQRGGLMNEQFF.

The chain joins TRBV3-1 (or the pseudogene TRBV3-2) to TRBJ2-1; D perhaps matches TRBD1 (5 bases). V shed 1 base and J shed 6 bases, with 16 bases lying between them. The CDR3 sequence is 16 residues long. CDR1 LGHDT and CDR2 YNNKEL come from the germline V gene (reference sequence). CDR3 coding DNA: TGTGCCAGCAGCCAAGGTGGCGTAGGGGTGGGCAATGAGCAGTTCTTC. Translation gives CASSQGGVGVGNEQFF.

The CDR3 is CASSQTSGLSSYNEQFF. CDR3 DNA sequence: TGTGCCAGCAGCCAAACTAGCGGCCTGAGCTCCTACAATGAGCAGTTCTTC. This chain links TRBV3-1 (or the pseudogene TRBV3-2) with TRBJ2-1; 8 bases fit TRBD2. The CDR3 is 17 residues long. Germline lookup yields CDR1 LGHDT and CDR2 YNNKEL (reference sequence). V lost 2 bases, J lost 0 bases, and 6 bases stayed unmatched.

The gene calls are TRBV7-9 and TRBJ2-7; 9 positions agree with TRBD2. Germline-derived CDR1 and CDR2 are SEHNR and FQNEAQ (reference sequence). V lost 6 bases and J lost 3; bases outside the gene matches: 9. The CDR3 is 15 residues long. This chain's CDR3 is CASSSLPSGDYEQYF. The CDR3 DNA reads TGTGCCAGCAGTTCCCTTCCTAGCGGGGACTACGAGCAGTACTTC.

The chain combines TRBV7-9 with TRBJ1-1; D uncertain. The germline gives CDR1 SEHNR, CDR2 FQNEAQ (reference sequence). The CDR3 extends over 14 amino acids. V lost 1 base, J lost 3 bases, and 9 bases lay in between. Here the CDR3 reads CASSLGRMDTEAFF. The CDR3 coding sequence is TGTGCCAGCAGCTTAGGCAGAATGGACACTGAAGCTTTCTTT.

CDR3 region: CASSPNYRLDKAFF. The CDR3 DNA is TGTGCCAGCAGTCCGAACTACCGACTTGATAAAGCTTTCTTT. This chain connects TRBV27 to TRBJ1-1, with D unclear. The CDR3 runs to 14 residues. Germline CDR1 MNHEY, CDR2 SMNVEV (reference sequence). Trimming stripped 5 bases from V and 9 bases from J, with 19 bases between.

V usage is TRBV19 and J usage is TRBJ2-7, with 10 bases matching TRBD1. Germline-derived CDR1 and CDR2 are LNHDA and SQIVND (reference sequence). The CDR3 covers 15 residues. The ends lost 6 bases at V and 3 bases at J; junction bases unmatched: 8. The CDR3 nucleotides read TGTGCCAGTAGCCAACCGGGACAGGGGCTCTACGAGCAGTACTTC. Translated, it gives CASSQPGQGLYEQYF.

The rearrangement uses TRBV2 and TRBJ2-7; D might be TRBD1 (5 bases). Trimming removed 6 bases from V and 0 bases from J, with 12 bases in between. From germline, CDR1 is SNHLY and CDR2 FYNNEI. The CDR3 contains 14 residues. The CDR3 reads CASRAIDSSYEQYF. In nucleotides, the CDR3 is TGTGCCAGCAGGGCAATTGACAGCTCCTACGAGCAGTACTTC.

The gene calls are TRBV7-9 and TRBJ2-3, with TRBD2 as a possible D gene (5 bases). Germline CDR1 reads SEHNR; CDR2 reads FQNEAQ (reference sequence). The V end was cut by 5 bases, the J end by 4 bases, with 16 bases between. The CDR3 is 15 residues long. The CDR3 protein is CASSPANIGADTQYF. The DNA of the CDR3 is TGTGCCAGCAGCCCTGCGAATATCGGGGCAGATACGCAGTATTTT.

This clone was detected only once. The chain links TRBV6-5 to TRBJ1-5, with 8 nucleotides matching TRBD1. The J segment lost 5 bases and the V segment lost 6 bases, leaving 9 bases of the junction unmatched. The germline V gene has CDR1 MNHEY and CDR2 SVGAGI. The CDR3 runs 15 residues. The CDR3: CASRKNRGEDQPQHF. CDR3 in DNA: TGTGCCAGCAGGAAAAACAGGGGGGAGGATCAGCCCCAGCATTTT.

The rearrangement uses TRBV24-1 and TRBJ1-1; no definite D call. CDR1 is KGHDR and CDR2 is SFDVKD in the germline V gene. This CDR3 contains 17 residues. V lost 4 bases to trimming and J lost 1 base, with 18 bases between them. The CDR3 coding sequence is TGTGCCACCAGTGAATTGGCGGTACTCTTCCCGAACACTGAAGCTTTCTTT. Protein: CATSELAVLFPNTEAFF.

The rearrangement uses TRBV4-3 and TRBJ1-1; D is unclear. Germline V gives CDR1 LGHNA, CDR2 YSLEER. The V end was cut by 2 bases, the J end by 1 base, with 14 bases between. The CDR3 is made up of 16 amino acids. CDR3 in amino acids: CASSQSPTGGNTEAFF. The CDR3 DNA reads as TGCGCCAGCAGCCAATCCCCCACGGGAGGGAACACTGAAGCTTTCTTT.

This clone appeared once. The chain has TRBV28 and TRBJ1-6, with 7 bases that match TRBD1. The CDR3 runs 15 residues. The V and J ends lost 5 bases and 7 bases, in that order; junction bases with no gene match: 8. From germline, CDR1 is MDHEN and CDR2 SYDVKM. CDR3 bases: TGTGCCAGCAGTGAGGGGACAGTTAAGAATTCACCCCTCCACTTT. Translation: CASSEGTVKNSPLHF.

The CDR3 nucleotides are TGTGCCAGCAGTCGGGTGGGGGGGAACACCGGGGAGCTGTTTTTT. The encoded protein is CASSRVGGNTGELFF. The V gene is TRBV6-5, the J gene TRBJ2-2; D perhaps matches TRBD2 (6 bases). The germline V gene has CDR1 MNHEY and CDR2 SVGAGI. The V and J ends lost 5 bases and 1 base respectively, with 11 bases between them. CDR3 size: 15 residues.

This sequence joins TRBV27 and TRBJ1-2, with D hard to call. This CDR3 is 15 amino acids long. Germline lookup yields CDR1 MNHEY and CDR2 SMNVEV (reference sequence). V was pared by 0 bases and J by 8 bases, with 16 bases between. Here the CDR3 DNA reads TGTGCCAGCAGTTTATCCTGGTCGGGATGGGAGGGCTACACCTTC. Encoded protein: CASSLSWSGWEGYTF.

The table lists this clone with many counts. This rearrangement joins TRBV11-2 to TRBJ2-7, with 11 bases identical to TRBD2. Germline V lookup: CDR1 SGHAT, CDR2 FQNNGV. V was clipped by 4 bases and J by 6 bases; unmatched bases: 5. The CDR3 covers 14 residues. DNA for the CDR3: TGTGCCAGCAGCTACGTAGCGGGGGGGTTCGAGCAGTACTTC. This gives the protein CASSYVAGGFEQYF. Filled out from reference TRBV11-2 and TRBJ2-7, the complete variable domain reads EAGVAQSPRYKIIEKRQSVAFWCNPISGHATLYWYQQILGQGPKLLIQFQNNGVVDDSQLPKDRFSAERLKGVDSTLKIQPAKLEDSAVYLCASSYVAGGFEQYFGPGTRLTVT.